This T cell receptor beta chain was identified in a study of OX40 agonist ivuxolimab in advanced cancers. The overall study: Ivuxolimab, which patients received intravenously every 2 weeks, was dosed at 0.01 to 10 mg/kg.

Overall study results and limits: Doses of 0.1 to 3.0 mg/kg were accompanied by clonal expansion of CD4+ and CD8+ blood T cells by week 6.

On this clone: Its antigen is unknown.

Profiled with immunoSEQ multiplex PCR; TCRdb holds only in-frame clones, not every one. The table has tens of thousands of clones, about 76% seen once; the top ten hold about 7%. The sequencing used CD4+ or CD8+ T cells sorted from blood, collected in a trial of the OX40 agonist ivuxolimab. This receptor was identified in an adult with an advanced solid tumor such as melanoma, head and neck, liver or kidney cancer.

CDR3 in amino acids: CASSSLAGVGDNEQFF. CDR3 coding DNA: TGTGCCAGCAGCTCCCTAGCGGGAGTGGGGGACAATGAGCAGTTCTTC. The rearrangement uses TRBV5-4 and TRBJ2-1; 10 bases are shared with TRBD2. The V gene end was trimmed by 3 bases and the J gene end by 5 bases; junction bases not matched to a gene: 8. The CDR3 runs to 16 residues. Germline loops: CDR1 SGHNT, CDR2 YYREEE (reference sequence). The full variable domain, with the rest looked up from reference TRBV5-4 and TRBJ2-1, is ETGVTQSPTHLIKTRGQQVTLRCSSQSGHNTVSWYQQALGQGPQFIFQYYREEENGRGNFPPRFSGLQFPNYSSELNVNALELDDSALYLCASSSLAGVGDNEQFFGPGTRLTVL.